The rows below give T cell receptor beta chains drawn from one sample of a study of shared clonotypes between healthy human individuals. Assay used: immunoSEQ multiplex PCR; TCRdb lists only in-frame clones, some missing. This table has more than 2 million clones, roughly 94% appearing once. Sequences were obtained from naive CD4+ T cells sorted from blood. Receptors were obtained from a man between 18 and 29 years old in good health. The CDR3 runs from the conserved cysteine through the conserved F or W. A D gene is named only where the DNA matches it firmly. Clone size is given for some rows only: seen once, a few or many times, or a class if the clone is expanded.

TGCGCCAGCAGCTTGGATGGGGGAGTCGGGACCCTAGACAATGAGCAGTTCTTC	CASSLDGGVGTLDNEQFF	TRBV5-1	.	.	18	TRBJ2-1
TGTGCCAGCAGCTTAAATCCGGGAAAACCTGAAGCTTTCTTT	CASSLNPGKPEAFF	TRBV7-3	.	.	14	TRBJ1-1
TGTGCCAGCAGTAGGGACAGATCAAACCCCTACGAGCAGTACTTC	CASSRDRSNPYEQYF	TRBV2	.	TRBD1	15	TRBJ2-7
TGTGCCAGCAGCTCACAGGGGGGAGACTACGAGCAGTACTTC	CASSSQGGDYEQYF	TRBV5-4	.	TRBD1	14	TRBJ2-7
TGTGCCACCGCGGGAGATCCCTCGAACACCGGGGAGCTGTTTTTT	CATAGDPSNTGELFF	TRBV15	.	TRBD2	15	TRBJ2-2
TGTGCCAGCAGCCCACAAGCGGGAGGGATCGACGAGCAGTACTTC	CASSPQAGGIDEQYF	TRBV7-2	.	TRBD2	15	TRBJ2-7
TGTGCCAGCAGTTCGACCTCGACAGGGGTAGATTCACCCCTCCACTTT	CASSSTSTGVDSPLHF	TRBV6-5	.	TRBD1	16	TRBJ1-6
TGTGCCAGCAAAATGACAGGGGGTCGCTACGAGCAGTACTTC	CASKMTGGRYEQYF	TRBV28	.	TRBD1	14	TRBJ2-7
TGTGCCTGGAGCAGGGGGCAAGCATACGAGCAGTACTTC	CAWSRGQAYEQYF	TRBV30	once	TRBD1	13	TRBJ2-7
TGCAGCGCAGGACAGTTCACGGTCGAGACCCAGTACTTC	CSAGQFTVETQYF	TRBV29-1	.	.	13	TRBJ2-5
TGCAGCGTTGTTCGGGGACTCTACGAGCAGTACTTC	CSVVRGLYEQYF	TRBV29-1	.	.	12	TRBJ2-7
TGTGCCAGCAGTTACTCGGGGATTACTGAAGCTTTCTTT	CASSYSGITEAFF	TRBV6-5	.	.	13	TRBJ1-1
TGCGCCAGCAGCTTGCAGCGATCAAATAACCCAGATACGCAGTATTTT	CASSLQRSNNPDTQYF	TRBV5-1	.	.	16	TRBJ2-3
TGTGCCAGCAGTGATCGAGCTAACTATGGCTACACCTTC	CASSDRANYGYTF	TRBV2	.	.	13	TRBJ1-2
TGTGCCAGCAGCCCCGGGGGGGCCGAAGATACGCAGTATTTT	CASSPGGAEDTQYF	TRBV7-2	.	TRBD2	14	TRBJ2-3
TGTGCCCTGGGGCGGTATAGCAATCAGCCCCAGCATTTT	CALGRYSNQPQHF	TRBV21-1	.	.	13	TRBJ1-5
TGTGCCAGCAGTTACGACTATTTCAAAGAGACCCAGTACTTC	CASSYDYFKETQYF	TRBV6-5	.	.	14	TRBJ2-5
TGTGCCACCTTAGGGGTAGGGACCCCCTACGAGCAGTACTTC	CATLGVGTPYEQYF	TRBV10-3	.	.	14	TRBJ2-7
TGTGCCTGGAAGGCGGGCGAACACAATGAGCAGTTCTTC	CAWKAGEHNEQFF	TRBV30	.	.	13	TRBJ2-1
TGTGCCAGCAGCAGACTCGGGACAGGGGCGTTCTTC	CASSRLGTGAFF	TRBV7-2	once	TRBD1	12	TRBJ2-1
TGTGCCAGCAGTCTCCCCACTACCGCCAAAAACATTCAGTACTTC	CASSLPTTAKNIQYF	TRBV28	.	.	15	TRBJ2-4
TGTGCCAGCAGCCACCTGGGGTCCGGGGCCTATGGCTACACCTTC	CASSHLGSGAYGYTF	TRBV14	.	.	15	TRBJ1-2
TGTGCCAGCAGTTGGGCCGGGGGCGCGGGAGAGCAGTACTTC	CASSWAGGAGEQYF	TRBV6-6	.	.	14	TRBJ2-7
TGCGCCAGCAGCTTGGGGGGCAGGTCCGCGAGAGAGACCCAGTACTTC	CASSLGGRSARETQYF	TRBV5-1	.	.	16	TRBJ2-5
TGTGCCTGGGCAAGACAGGGAAGGGGATATGGCTACACCTTC	CAWARQGRGYGYTF	TRBV30	.	TRBD1	14	TRBJ1-2
TGTGCCAGCAGTCCAACTAGCGGGAGGGCCCGGAGCTCCTACAATGAGCAGTTCTTC	CASSPTSGRARSSYNEQFF	TRBV27	.	TRBD2	19	TRBJ2-1
TGCGCCAGCAGCTTGGAGCCGGGGATTAACACTGAAGCTTTCTTT	CASSLEPGINTEAFF	TRBV5-1	.	.	15	TRBJ1-1
TGCGCCAGCAGCTCTTCTGGGGGAGGAACTGAAGCTTTCTTT	CASSSSGGGTEAFF	TRBV5-1	once	.	14	TRBJ1-1
TGTGCCACCAGCGGAAGATGGGCCTATAATTCACCCCTCCACTTT	CATSGRWAYNSPLHF	TRBV15	.	.	15	TRBJ1-6
TGTGCCAGCAGCTTGACAGCAGATACGCAGTATTTT	CASSLTADTQYF	TRBV5-6	.	.	12	TRBJ2-3
TGTGCCAGCACGGACGCGAGCAATCAGCCCCAGCATTTT	CASTDASNQPQHF	TRBV6-5	once	.	13	TRBJ1-5
TGTGCCAGTAACCCGGGAGTCTATAGCAATCAGCCCCAGCATTTT	CASNPGVYSNQPQHF	TRBV19	.	.	15	TRBJ1-5
TGTGCCAGCTCCGACAGGATAGATGGCTACACCTTC	CASSDRIDGYTF	TRBV28	once	.	12	TRBJ1-2
TGTGCCAGTAAGGTGCAGGGATTTGCCGGGGAGCTGTTTTTT	CASKVQGFAGELFF	TRBV19	once	.	14	TRBJ2-2
TGCGCCAGCAGTGAAAGGACAGGGGCAAGCACAGATACGCAGTATTTT	CASSERTGASTDTQYF	TRBV10-1	.	TRBD1	16	TRBJ2-3
TGTGCCAGCAGGGACAGCGTTAACTATGGCTACACCTTC	CASRDSVNYGYTF	TRBV6-1	.	.	13	TRBJ1-2
TGTGCCAGCAGTGGACGGACTAGCGGGACCTACGAGCAGTACTTC	CASSGRTSGTYEQYF	TRBV2	.	TRBD2	15	TRBJ2-7
TGTGCCAGTAGCTCCGGACAGGTCAATCAGCCCCAGCATTTT	CASSSGQVNQPQHF	TRBV19	.	TRBD1	14	TRBJ1-5
TGTGCCAGCAGCTTAGAGTTCGGGTTGTTGTCAACTAATGAAAAACTGTTTTTT	CASSLEFGLLSTNEKLFF	TRBV7-9	.	.	18	TRBJ1-4
TGTGCCAGCAGCTTGGGACTGAACACCGGGGAGCTGTTTTTT	CASSLGLNTGELFF	TRBV5-4	.	.	14	TRBJ2-2
TGTGCCAGCAGCCAAGGACTAGCGGGAGTGGATGAGCAGTTCTTC	CASSQGLAGVDEQFF	TRBV4-2	.	TRBD2	15	TRBJ2-1
TGTGCCAGCAGCCTCGGACTAGCTCCAGATACGCAGTATTTT	CASSLGLAPDTQYF	TRBV9	.	TRBD2	14	TRBJ2-3